The T cell receptor beta chain described here comes from a study of CD4 and CD8 cells across lung adenocarcinoma regions. As regards this clonotype: Mismatch with germline at one junction end may stem from a read error.

TCRdb re-called the PCR reads with MiXCR, one entry per CDR3 protein. The sample records thousands of distinct CDR3 sequences, about 51% being singletons. Germline V gene data show CDR1 as MNHEY and CDR2 as SMNVEV (reference sequence). This CDR3 has 18 residues. The patients had localized lung adenocarcinoma, a non-small cell subtype. This chain uses TRBV27 with TRBJ2-5, with D possibly being TRBD1 or TRBD2 (6 bases each). The sequence was obtained from a female donor with lung adenocarcinoma. The CD4 and CD8 labels of this study may be unreliable. Sequencing was carried out using CD8+ T cells from the center of a lung tumor. The CDR3 is CASCQALVGGLTQEIQYF. The CDR3 nucleotides read TGTGCCAGCTGTCAGGCACTAGTGGGGGGCCTAACCCAAGAGATCCAGTACTTC.